These 12 T cell receptor beta chains were sequenced from one sample in a study of T cell changes during pregnancy in multiple sclerosis. Assay: immunoSEQ multiplex PCR; the TCRdb copy retains only in-frame clones and omits some. The profile shows some 110,000 clones, less than 95% of them singletons. The material was peripheral blood, obtained before pregnancy. The receptors shown here come from a female donor with multiple sclerosis, enrolled in a pregnancy study.

The J gene is TRBJ1-1, the V gene TRBV7-8; D ambiguous. The germline CDR1 and CDR2 sequences are SGHVS and FQNEAQ. CDR3 length equals 14 residues. V was trimmed by 5 bases and J by 4 bases, leaving 14 bases between them. The CDR3: CASSPLVGGTEAFF. The CDR3 bases are TGTGCCAGCAGCCCTCTGGTAGGAGGCACTGAAGCTTTCTTT.

Note on this clone: Other nucleotide sequences from this sample produce the same CDR3. The V and J genes are TRBV19 and TRBJ2-3, with a weak D call TRBD2 (6 bases). CDR1 is LNHDA, CDR2 SQIVND, per germline (reference sequence). V lost 3 bases, J lost 2 bases, and 12 bases lay in between. The CDR3 runs to 15 residues. The CDR3 reads CASSIRDSSTDTQYF. CDR3 sequence (DNA): TGTGCCAGTAGTATCCGGGACTCTTCCACAGATACGCAGTATTTT. Drawing the rest from reference TRBV19 and TRBJ2-3, the complete variable domain is DGGITQSPKYLFRKEGQNVTLSCEQNLNHDAMYWYRQDPGQGLRLIYYSQIVNDFQKGDIAEGYSVSREKKESFPLTVTSAQKNPTAFYLCASSIRDSSTDTQYFGPGTRLTVL.

For the CDR3, the DNA is TGTGCCAGCAGCTTCGGACAGAGAAACACTGAAGCTTTCTTT. Its translation: CASSFGQRNTEAFF. The chain carries TRBV7-2 and TRBJ1-1, with D possibly TRBD1 on 6 matching bases. Germline assignment: CDR1 SGHTA and CDR2 FQGNSA. V was clipped by 3 bases and J by 2 bases, with 10 bases between them. The CDR3 is made up of 14 amino acids.

This chain joins TRBV7-3 and TRBJ1-3, with 7 bases lining up with TRBD1. Trimming at V came to 6 bases and at J to 2 bases, leaving 7 bases not matched to a gene. This CDR3 comprises 15 residues. CDR1 SGHTA and CDR2 FQGTGA come from the germline V gene. The CDR3 sequence: CASRSGQPTGNTIYF. The CDR3 DNA is TGTGCCAGCAGGTCGGGACAGCCGACTGGAAACACCATATATTTT.

The rearrangement links TRBV21-1 to TRBJ1-5. TRBV21-1 is a pseudogene locus. CDR3 size: 17 residues. CDR3 bases: TGTGCCAGCAGCAAATGTCGGGGGAGGAAAAACAATCAGCCCCAGCATTTT. Translating gives CASSKCRGRKNNQPQHF.

The chain is built from TRBV28 and TRBJ2-7, with D unclear. There are 10 residues in the CDR3. Trimming stripped 6 bases from V and 3 bases from J, with 3 bases between. CDR1 is MDHEN and CDR2 is SYDVKM in the germline V gene. In nucleotides, the CDR3 is TGTGCCAGCAGCAACTACGAGCAGTACTTC. Encoded protein: CASSNYEQYF.

V is TRBV19 and J is TRBJ2-7; D is possibly TRBD1 (6 bases). Per the germline V gene, CDR1 is LNHDA and CDR2 is SQIVND (reference sequence). CDR3 length equals 16 residues. Trimming cost V 1 base and J 2 bases, with 15 bases left between them. CDR3 protein: CASSIGWTELTYEQYF. The CDR3 coding sequence is TGTGCCAGTAGTATAGGATGGACAGAACTTACCTACGAGCAGTACTTC.

The chain joins TRBV4-3 to TRBJ1-2; 9 bases fit TRBD1. V lost 3 bases to trimming and J lost 3 bases; unmatched junction nucleotides: 5. The CDR3 sequence is 15 residues long. The V gene's germline CDR1 is LGHNA and CDR2 YSLEER. The CDR3: CASSQGTGWDYGYTF. CDR3 DNA sequence: TGCGCCAGCAGCCAGGGGACAGGGTGGGACTATGGCTACACCTTC.

The rearrangement links TRBV11-3 to TRBJ1-1; D possibly corresponds to TRBD1 (5 bases). V shed 4 bases and J shed 10 bases, with 13 bases lying between them. CDR3 length equals 12 residues. CDR1 SGHNT and CDR2 YENEEA come from the germline V gene. The CDR3 DNA reads as TGTGCCAGCAGCTCAATTGGGGGGGGAGCTTTCTTT. It encodes CASSSIGGGAFF.

The chain joins TRBV2 to TRBJ2-3; the match to TRBD1 covers 7 bases. J gave up 1 base and V 5 bases, and 3 bases lay outside the gene matches. The CDR3 has 14 residues. The germline CDR1 and CDR2 sequences are SNHLY and FYNNEI. The CDR3 reads CASSTGARTDTQYF. The CDR3 DNA is TGTGCCAGCAGTACAGGGGCCCGCACAGATACGCAGTATTTT.

The rearrangement links TRBV6-4 to TRBJ2-1, with 12 bases identical to TRBD2. CDR1 is MRHNA and CDR2 is SNTAGT in the germline V gene. The ends lost 4 bases at V and 6 bases at J; junction bases unmatched: 7. CDR3 length: 16 residues. In DNA form, the CDR3 reads TGTGCCAGCAGTGCGAACCCGGGACTAGCGGGCAATGAGCAGTTCTTC. This translates into CASSANPGLAGNEQFF.

The chain joins TRBV6-5 to TRBJ1-4; 9 positions match TRBD1. The CDR3 covers 14 residues. The ends lost 6 bases at V and 5 bases at J; junction bases unmatched: 4. Germline V CDR1 and CDR2: MNHEY, SVGAGI. This CDR3 reads CASSRGQGNEKLFF. The CDR3, as DNA: TGTGCCAGCAGCCGAGGACAGGGGAATGAAAAACTGTTTTTT.